The 27 T cell receptor beta chains given below trace back to one sample, sequenced in a study of blood T cell repertoires in COVID-19. The assay was immunoSEQ multiplex PCR, and TCRdb's table has in-frame clones only and misses some. The table records some 150,000 clones, 78% of them present only once. Sequenced material: peripheral blood. All receptors derive from an older man with acute or convalescent COVID-19.

The V gene is TRBV5-1, the J gene TRBJ1-3, with a possible D match to TRBD1 (6 bases). Germline V CDR1 and CDR2: SGHRS, YFSETQ. Trimming removed 0 bases from V and 0 bases from J, with 13 bases in between. The CDR3 loop spans 17 amino acids. Here the CDR3 DNA reads TGCGCCAGCAGCTTGGGGTCAGGGGACGCCTCTGGAAACACCATATATTTT. Its translation is CASSLGSGDASGNTIYF.

This clone was recorded once. The rearrangement uses TRBV2 and TRBJ2-3; TRBD2 matches 8 bases. The ends lost 7 bases at V and 4 bases at J; junction bases unmatched: 4. There are 13 residues in the CDR3. Per germline, CDR1 SNHLY and CDR2 FYNNEI. This chain's CDR3 is CASMSGGADTQYF. The CDR3 coding sequence is TGTGCCAGCATGTCGGGAGGGGCAGATACGCAGTATTTT.

This clone was detected only a few times. The rearrangement links TRBV3-1 (or the pseudogene TRBV3-2) to TRBJ1-2, with 10 nucleotides matching TRBD1. In germline, CDR1 is LGHDT, CDR2 YNNKEL (reference sequence). V trimming: 6 bases; J trimming: 8 bases; junction bases outside the gene matches: 9. CDR3 length: 14 residues. The CDR3 DNA follows: TGTGCCAGCAGTCTTAGTGGGACAGGGGAAGGCTACACCTTC. Protein sequence: CASSLSGTGEGYTF.

The CDR3 loop reads CASRRVGVWNSPLHF. In DNA form, the CDR3 reads TGTGCCAGCAGAAGGGTCGGGGTCTGGAATTCACCCCTCCACTTT. This chain uses TRBV6-5 with TRBJ1-6; D not resolved. Trimming took off 6 bases at V and 7 bases at J, with 16 bases between the two ends. Germline V gene sequence: CDR1 MNHEY, CDR2 SVGAGI. The CDR3 has 15 amino acids.

The chain is built from TRBV25-1 and TRBJ1-2; D is perhaps TRBD1 (5 bases). Trimming left V 1 base short and J 6 bases short, with 15 bases between. The CDR3 consists of 15 residues. CDR1 and CDR2 (germline): MGHDK, SYGVNS. The DNA of the CDR3 is TGTGCCAGCAGTGAATTTGGGACTTCTAGGGATGGCTACACCTTC. This sequence encodes CASSEFGTSRDGYTF.

In the case of this clone: Other nucleotide sequences in the sample specify the same CDR3. V usage is TRBV5-1 and J usage is TRBJ1-1; D gene ambiguous. The length of the CDR3 is 14 residues. Trimming shortened V by 0 bases and J by 4 bases, and 10 bases separated the two germline ends. Germline loops: CDR1 SGHRS, CDR2 YFSETQ. The CDR3 region is CASSLDPSGTEAFF. Written as DNA, the CDR3 is TGCGCCAGCAGCTTGGATCCGTCGGGCACTGAAGCTTTCTTT.

V gene TRBV11-2 combines with J gene TRBJ2-3; TRBD2 might be the D (6 bases). Germline CDR1 reads SGHAT; CDR2 reads FQNNGV. V was clipped by 5 bases and J by 5 bases, with 11 bases between them. The CDR3 runs 13 residues. CDR3 amino acids: CASSPGGGDTQYF. DNA of the CDR3: TGTGCCAGCAGCCCCGGGGGTGGAGATACGCAGTATTTT.

The V and J genes are TRBV28 and TRBJ2-7; tentatively, D is TRBD1 (6 bases). This CDR3 region has 12 residues. Trimming pared 5 bases from V and 3 bases from J, leaving 8 bases between. The V gene's germline CDR1 is MDHEN and CDR2 SYDVKM. CDR3 coding DNA: TGTGCCAGCAGTCGACAGGACTACGAGCAGTACGTC. Its protein is CASSRQDYEQYV.

V gene TRBV29-1 combines with J gene TRBJ2-2; 8 bases match TRBD1. The germline CDR1 and CDR2 sequences are SQVTM and ANQGSEA. J was trimmed by 3 bases and V by 5 bases; bases with no gene match: 8. CDR3 length: 15 amino acids. CDR3 DNA: TGCAGCGTTTCGCCGGACAGGGAGGACACCGGGGAGCTGTTTTTT. Residues: CSVSPDREDTGELFF.

This rearrangement joins TRBV7-6 to TRBJ1-3; no clear D. In germline, CDR1 is SGHVS, CDR2 FNYEAQ. There are 15 residues in the CDR3. V was cut by 4 bases and J by 0 bases, with 10 bases left in between. As DNA, the CDR3 is TGTGCCAGCAGCTCCGGAGAGAACTCTGGAAACACCATATATTTT. The encoded protein is CASSSGENSGNTIYF.

In its sample, this clone was seen a few times. The rearrangement joins TRBV30 to TRBJ2-7, with a weak D call TRBD1 (5 bases). Germline assignment: CDR1 GTSNPN and CDR2 SVGIG (reference sequence). The CDR3 runs to 13 residues. The DNA for the CDR3 is TGTGCAATCAGGGTTGCCCTCTCCTACGAGCAGTACTTC. Encoded protein: CAIRVALSYEQYF. Full variable domain (missing parts from reference TRBV30 and TRBJ2-7): SQTIHQWPATLVQPVGSPLSLECTVEGTSNPNLYWYRQAAGRGLQLLFYSVGIGQISSEVPQNLSASRPQDRQFILSSKKLLLSDSGFYLCAIRVALSYEQYFGPGTRLTVT.

V is TRBV18 and J is TRBJ1-4; D is perhaps TRBD1 (6 bases). Germline CDR1 is KGHSH and CDR2 is LQKENI. CDR3 size: 14 residues. V was trimmed by 5 bases and J by 7 bases, leaving 14 bases between them. The CDR3 protein is CASSTQGSGEKLFF. CDR3 bases: TGTGCCAGCTCAACTCAGGGGAGCGGTGAAAAACTGTTTTTT.

V gene TRBV7-3 combines with J gene TRBJ2-2; tentative D call: TRBD2 (5 bases). The CDR3 consists of 16 residues. Germline CDR1 SGHTA, CDR2 FQGTGA. The V end was cut by 5 bases, the J end by 0 bases, with 13 bases between. Here the CDR3 DNA reads TGTGCCAGCAGCCCGGGCGGGTTAGCGAACACCGGGGAGCTGTTTTTT. Its translation: CASSPGGLANTGELFF.

The CDR3: CAWSVGGGGTEAFF. As DNA, the CDR3 is TGTGCCTGGAGTGTCGGGGGCGGGGGCACTGAAGCTTTCTTT. The V gene is TRBV30, the J gene TRBJ1-1; TRBD1 is a possible D gene (6 bases). Trimming shortened V by 0 bases and J by 4 bases, and 12 bases separated the two germline ends. This CDR3 has 14 amino acids. The V gene's germline CDR1 is GTSNPN and CDR2 SVGIG (reference sequence).

CDR3: CASSQDWQGNTEAFF. For the CDR3, the DNA is TGTGCCAGCAGCCAAGACTGGCAGGGAAACACTGAAGCTTTCTTT. The genes are TRBV3-1 (or the pseudogene TRBV3-2) and TRBJ1-1, with D possibly being TRBD1 (5 bases). Germline V gene sequence: CDR1 LGHDT, CDR2 YNNKEL (reference sequence). The V end lost 0 bases, the J end lost 2 bases, and 10 bases lay between the germline ends. The CDR3 consists of 15 residues.

This rearrangement joins TRBV4-1 to TRBJ2-5; 8 bases are a match to TRBD2. The CDR3 is made up of 16 amino acids. Germline CDR1 is MGHRA and CDR2 is YSYEKL. Unmatched junction bases numbered 7, after V lost 0 bases and J lost 4 bases. CDR3 protein: CASSQDRGGLGETQYF. In DNA form, the CDR3 reads TGCGCCAGCAGCCAAGATCGGGGGGGGTTAGGAGAGACCCAGTACTTC.

Regarding this clone: The sample holds other DNA sequences that translate to the same CDR3. V gene TRBV7-2 combines with J gene TRBJ1-1; 7 bases align to TRBD1. V gave up 3 bases and J gave up 1 base; unmatched junction bases: 2. The CDR3 runs 14 residues. Germline V lookup: CDR1 SGHTA, CDR2 FQGNSA. The CDR3 DNA reads TGTGCCAGCAGCTTCCGGGACAGGAACACTGAAGCTTTCTTT. Translating it yields CASSFRDRNTEAFF.

This sequence joins TRBV18 and TRBJ2-1, with D perhaps matching TRBD2 (6 bases). Germline V gives CDR1 KGHSH, CDR2 LQKENI. V was cut by 6 bases and J by 9 bases, with 21 bases left in between. There are 15 residues in the CDR3. The CDR3 bases are TGTGCCAGCTCCGGGACTTTGGTGACCCAAGGTGAGCAGTTCTTC. Translated: CASSGTLVTQGEQFF. The whole variable domain, filled in from reference TRBV18 and TRBJ2-1, reads NAGVMQNPRHLVRRRGQEARLRCSPMKGHSHVYWYRQLPEEGLKFMVYLQKENIIDESGMPKERFSAEFPKEGPSILRIQQVVRGDSAAYFCASSGTLVTQGEQFFGPGTRLTVL.

This clone was recorded only once. The chain's CDR3 is CASSSGQVNTEAFF. The CDR3, as DNA: TGCGCCAGCAGCTCGGGACAAGTGAACACTGAAGCTTTCTTT. The chain employs TRBV5-1 and TRBJ1-1, with D tentatively TRBD1 (6 bases). V was clipped by 3 bases and J by 0 bases, with 9 bases between them. Per germline, CDR1 SGHRS and CDR2 YFSETQ. The CDR3 consists of 14 residues.

The chain is built from TRBV7-2 and TRBJ2-2, with TRBD1 matching over 7 bases. V lost 6 bases and J lost 6; bases outside the gene matches: 7. The CDR3 totals 14 residues. Germline V gene data show CDR1 as SGHTA and CDR2 as FQGNSA. The CDR3 DNA reads as TGTGCCAGCAGTCGGGACAGCCGATCCGGGGAGCTGTTTTTT. This codes for CASSRDSRSGELFF.

The V gene is TRBV28, the J gene TRBJ1-6; perhaps TRBD1 as D (6 bases). Trimming took 8 bases from V and 5 from J, leaving 13 bases between them. The CDR3 is 14 amino acids. The germline V gene has CDR1 MDHEN and CDR2 SYDVKM. The CDR3, as DNA: TGTGCCAGCTGCGACGGGACAAATAATTCACCCCTCCACTTT. As protein: CASCDGTNNSPLHF.

This chain joins TRBV6-5 and TRBJ2-3; the match to TRBD2 covers 8 bases. V gave up 5 bases and J gave up 6 bases; unmatched junction bases: 7. This CDR3 spans 14 amino acids. Germline V CDR1 and CDR2: MNHEY, SVGAGI. The CDR3 nucleotides read TGTGCCAGCAGTCGGGAGCGGGGGCGGGATACGCAGTATTTT. It yields the protein CASSRERGRDTQYF.

The rearrangement uses TRBV5-5 and TRBJ1-5; 10 bases align to TRBD1. This CDR3 is built from 15 residues. Germline loops: CDR1 SGHKS, CDR2 YYEKEE (reference sequence). The ends lost 5 bases at V and 8 bases at J; junction bases unmatched: 10. DNA for the CDR3: TGTGCCAGCAGTCTCGGGACAGGGGCAGTTGAGCCCCAGCATTTT. Translating it yields CASSLGTGAVEPQHF. Full variable domain (remainder filled in from reference TRBV5-5 and TRBJ1-5): DAGVTQSPTHLIKTRGQQVTLRCSPISGHKSVSWYQQVLGQGPQFIFQYYEKEERGRGNFPDRFSARQFPNYSSELNVNALLLGDSALYLCASSLGTGAVEPQHFGDGTRLSIL.

The rearrangement joins TRBV3-1 (or the pseudogene TRBV3-2) to TRBJ2-3; TRBD2 aligns across 13 bases. Germline CDR1 is LGHDT and CDR2 is YNNKEL (reference sequence). The ends lost 2 bases at V and 7 bases at J; junction bases unmatched: 9. The CDR3 is made up of 17 amino acids. CDR3 amino acids: CASSQPLLAGGANTQYF. CDR3 nucleotide sequence: TGTGCCAGCAGCCAACCCCTACTAGCGGGGGGGGCAAATACGCAGTATTTT.

This clone has just one count. The J gene is TRBJ1-2, the V gene TRBV18, with a weak D call TRBD1 (6 bases). V gave up 6 bases and J gave up 6 bases, with 14 bases separating them. The CDR3 is 13 residues long. From germline, CDR1 is KGHSH and CDR2 LQKENI. The CDR3 region has the DNA TGTGCCAGCTCGCCCACAGGGTTCGATGGCTACACCTTC. Translating it yields CASSPTGFDGYTF.

This sequence joins TRBV11-3 and TRBJ1-3; no clear D. The CDR3 length is 15 residues. Deletions cut 1 base from V and 4 bases from J, with 11 bases between. Germline V gives CDR1 SGHNT, CDR2 YENEEA. CDR3 sequence reads: CASSLAAGRGNTIYF. DNA for the CDR3: TGTGCCAGCAGCTTAGCTGCTGGGAGGGGAAACACCATATATTTT.

This clone was counted between two and nine times. The J gene is TRBJ2-3, the V gene TRBV13; D gene uncertain. CDR3 length: 11 residues. V dropped 5 bases and J dropped 3 bases, with 3 bases sitting between them. The germline V gene has CDR1 PRHDT and CDR2 FYEKMQ (reference sequence). The CDR3 here is CASSRTDTQYF. CDR3 nucleotide sequence: TGTGCCAGCAGCCGGACAGATACGCAGTATTTT.